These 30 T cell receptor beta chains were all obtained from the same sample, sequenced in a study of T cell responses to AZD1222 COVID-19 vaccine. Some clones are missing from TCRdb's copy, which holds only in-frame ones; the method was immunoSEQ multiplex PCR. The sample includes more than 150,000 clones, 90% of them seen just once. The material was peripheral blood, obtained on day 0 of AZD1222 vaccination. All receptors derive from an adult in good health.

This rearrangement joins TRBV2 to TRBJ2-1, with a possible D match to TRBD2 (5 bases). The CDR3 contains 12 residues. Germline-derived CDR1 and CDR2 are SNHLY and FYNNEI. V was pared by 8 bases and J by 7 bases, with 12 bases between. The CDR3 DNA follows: TGTGCCAGCCTCCGGCGAGGGAATGAGCAGTTCTTC. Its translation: CASLRRGNEQFF. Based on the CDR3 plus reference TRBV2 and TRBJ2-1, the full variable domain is EPEVTQTPSHQVTQMGQEVILRCVPISNHLYFYWYRQILGQKVEFLVSFYNNEISEKSEIFDDQFSVERPDGSNFTLKIRSTKLEDSAMYFCASLRRGNEQFFGPGTRLTVL.

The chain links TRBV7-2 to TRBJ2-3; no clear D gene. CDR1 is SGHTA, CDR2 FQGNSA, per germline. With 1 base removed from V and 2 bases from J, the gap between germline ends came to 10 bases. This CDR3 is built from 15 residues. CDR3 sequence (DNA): TGTGCCAGCAGCTTAGGGCAGACCTCCACAGATACGCAGTATTTT. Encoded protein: CASSLGQTSTDTQYF.

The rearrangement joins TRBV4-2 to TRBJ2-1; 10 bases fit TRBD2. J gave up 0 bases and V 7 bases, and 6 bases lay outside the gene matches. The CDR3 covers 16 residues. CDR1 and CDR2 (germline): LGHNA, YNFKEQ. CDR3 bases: TGTGCCAGCACCGGATTAGCGGGAGGCTCCTACAATGAGCAGTTCTTC. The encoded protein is CASTGLAGGSYNEQFF.

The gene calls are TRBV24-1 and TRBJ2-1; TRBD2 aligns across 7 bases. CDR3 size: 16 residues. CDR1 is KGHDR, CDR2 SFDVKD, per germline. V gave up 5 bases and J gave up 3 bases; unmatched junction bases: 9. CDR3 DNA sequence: TGTGCCACCAGTGGTAAGTCTAGCGGATTCTACAATGAGCAGTTCTTC. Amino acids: CATSGKSSGFYNEQFF.

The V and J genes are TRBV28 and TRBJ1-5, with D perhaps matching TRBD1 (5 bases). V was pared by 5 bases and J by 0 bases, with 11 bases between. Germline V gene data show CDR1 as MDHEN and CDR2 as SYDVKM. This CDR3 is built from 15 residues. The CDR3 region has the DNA TGTGCCAGCAGTGTGGGACGGTATAGCAATCAGCCCCAGCATTTT. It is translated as CASSVGRYSNQPQHF.

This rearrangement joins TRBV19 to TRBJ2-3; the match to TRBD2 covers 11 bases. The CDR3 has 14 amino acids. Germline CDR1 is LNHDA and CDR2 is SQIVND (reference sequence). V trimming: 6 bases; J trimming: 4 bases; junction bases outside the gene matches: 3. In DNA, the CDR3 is TGTGCCAGTAGACTAGCGGGAGCCCCAGATACGCAGTATTTT. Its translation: CASRLAGAPDTQYF.

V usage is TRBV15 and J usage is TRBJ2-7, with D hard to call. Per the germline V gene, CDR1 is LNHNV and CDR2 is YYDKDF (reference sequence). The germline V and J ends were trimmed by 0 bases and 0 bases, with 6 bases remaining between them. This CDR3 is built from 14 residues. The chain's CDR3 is CATSREGNSYEQYF. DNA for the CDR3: TGTGCCACCAGCAGAGAAGGGAACTCCTACGAGCAGTACTTC.

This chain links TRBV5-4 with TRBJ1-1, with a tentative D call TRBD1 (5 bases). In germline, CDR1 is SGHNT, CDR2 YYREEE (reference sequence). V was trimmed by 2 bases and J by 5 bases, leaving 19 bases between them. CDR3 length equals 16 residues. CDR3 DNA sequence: TGTGCCAGCAGCTTCCCGCCAGAAGCAGGGAGGACTGAAGCTTTCTTT. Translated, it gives CASSFPPEAGRTEAFF.

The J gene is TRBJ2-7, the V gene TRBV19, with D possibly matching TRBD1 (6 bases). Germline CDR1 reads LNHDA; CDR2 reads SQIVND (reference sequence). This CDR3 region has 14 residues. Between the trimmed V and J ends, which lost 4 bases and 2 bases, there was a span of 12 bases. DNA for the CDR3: TGTGCCAGTAGTACATCAGGGGATACCTACGAGCAGTACTTC. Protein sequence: CASSTSGDTYEQYF. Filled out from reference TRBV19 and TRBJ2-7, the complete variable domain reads DGGITQSPKYLFRKEGQNVTLSCEQNLNHDAMYWYRQDPGQGLRLIYYSQIVNDFQKGDIAEGYSVSREKKESFPLTVTSAQKNPTAFYLCASSTSGDTYEQYFGPGTRLTVT.

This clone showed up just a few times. The CDR3 loop reads CSARERYGYTF. The CDR3 DNA sequence: TGCAGTGCTAGAGAACGCTATGGCTACACCTTC. V gene TRBV20-1 combines with J gene TRBJ1-2; D remains unclear. The ends were cut back, 0 bases at V and 4 bases at J, with 3 bases in the middle. This CDR3 region has 11 residues. Germline V gene data show CDR1 as DFQATT and CDR2 as SNEGSKA (reference sequence).

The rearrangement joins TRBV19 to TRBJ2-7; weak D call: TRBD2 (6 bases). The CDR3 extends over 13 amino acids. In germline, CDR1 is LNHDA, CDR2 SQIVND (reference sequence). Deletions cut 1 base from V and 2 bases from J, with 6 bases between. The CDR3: CASSIGGTYEQYF. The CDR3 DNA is TGTGCCAGTAGTATAGGCGGGACCTACGAGCAGTACTTC.

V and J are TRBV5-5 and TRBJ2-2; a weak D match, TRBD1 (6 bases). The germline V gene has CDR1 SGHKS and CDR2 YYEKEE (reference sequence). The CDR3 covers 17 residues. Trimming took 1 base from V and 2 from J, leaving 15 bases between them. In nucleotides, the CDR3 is TGTGCCAGCAGCTTGTACGGGCAGGGGTTAAACACCGGGGAGCTGTTTTTT. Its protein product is CASSLYGQGLNTGELFF.

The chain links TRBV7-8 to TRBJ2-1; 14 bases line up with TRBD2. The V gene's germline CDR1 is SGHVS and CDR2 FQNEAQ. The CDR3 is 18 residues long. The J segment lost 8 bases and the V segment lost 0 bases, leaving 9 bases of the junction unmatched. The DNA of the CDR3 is TGTGCCAGCAGCTTAGCGAGACTAGCGGGAGGGCCAAGGGATGAGCAGTTCTTC. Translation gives CASSLARLAGGPRDEQFF.

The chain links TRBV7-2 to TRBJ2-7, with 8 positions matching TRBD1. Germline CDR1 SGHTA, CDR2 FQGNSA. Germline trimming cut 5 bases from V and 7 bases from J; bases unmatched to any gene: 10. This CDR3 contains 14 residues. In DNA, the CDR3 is TGTGCCAGCAGCCGCGCGGACAGGGTGGGGGAGCAGTACTTC. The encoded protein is CASSRADRVGEQYF.

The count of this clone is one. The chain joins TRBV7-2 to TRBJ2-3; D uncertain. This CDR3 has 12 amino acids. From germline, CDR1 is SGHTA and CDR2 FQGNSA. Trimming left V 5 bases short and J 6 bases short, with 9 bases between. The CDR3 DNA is TGTGCCAGCAGCATAGGGCGCGATACGCAGTATTTT. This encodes CASSIGRDTQYF.

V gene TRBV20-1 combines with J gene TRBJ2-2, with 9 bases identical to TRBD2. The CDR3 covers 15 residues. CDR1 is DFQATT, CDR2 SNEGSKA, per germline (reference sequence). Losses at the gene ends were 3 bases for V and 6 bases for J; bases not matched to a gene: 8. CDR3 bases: TGCAGTGCTAGTACGGCTAGCGGGAAAGCCGGGGAGCTGTTTTTT. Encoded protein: CSASTASGKAGELFF.

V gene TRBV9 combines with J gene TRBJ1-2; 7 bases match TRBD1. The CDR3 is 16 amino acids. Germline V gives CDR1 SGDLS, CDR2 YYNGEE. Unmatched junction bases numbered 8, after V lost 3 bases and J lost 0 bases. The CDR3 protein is CASSGRDSGTNYGYTF. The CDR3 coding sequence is TGTGCCAGCAGCGGGAGGGACAGTGGGACTAACTATGGCTACACCTTC. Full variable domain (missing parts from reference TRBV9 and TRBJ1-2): DSGVTQTPKHLITATGQRVTLRCSPRSGDLSVYWYQQSLDQGLQFLIQYYNGEERAKGNILERFSAQQFPDLHSELNLSSLELGDSALYFCASSGRDSGTNYGYTFGSGTRLTVV.

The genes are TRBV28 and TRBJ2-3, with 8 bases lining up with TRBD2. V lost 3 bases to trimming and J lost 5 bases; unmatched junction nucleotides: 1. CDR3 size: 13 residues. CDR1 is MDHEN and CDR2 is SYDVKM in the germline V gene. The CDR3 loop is CASSLLAGDTQYF. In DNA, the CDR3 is TGTGCCAGCAGTTTGCTAGCGGGAGATACGCAGTATTTT. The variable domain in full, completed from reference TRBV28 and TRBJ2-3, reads DVKVTQSSRYLVKRTGEKVFLECVQDMDHENMFWYRQDPGLGLRLIYFSYDVKMKEKGDIPEGYSVSREKKERFSLILESASTNQTSMYLCASSLLAGDTQYFGPGTRLTVL.

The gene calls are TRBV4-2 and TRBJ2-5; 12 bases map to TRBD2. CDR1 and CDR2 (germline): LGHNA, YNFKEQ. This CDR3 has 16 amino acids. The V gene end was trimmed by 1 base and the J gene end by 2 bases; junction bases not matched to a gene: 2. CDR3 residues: CASSQALAGGQETQYF. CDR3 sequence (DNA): TGTGCCAGCAGCCAAGCGCTAGCGGGAGGGCAAGAGACCCAGTACTTC.

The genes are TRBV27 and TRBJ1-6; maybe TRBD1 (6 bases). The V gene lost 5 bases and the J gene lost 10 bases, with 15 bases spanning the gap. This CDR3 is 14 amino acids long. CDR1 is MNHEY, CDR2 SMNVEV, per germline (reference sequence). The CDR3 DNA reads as TGTGCCAGCAGTCGGGAGGGGGTTGGGTCACCCCTCCACTTT. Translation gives CASSREGVGSPLHF.

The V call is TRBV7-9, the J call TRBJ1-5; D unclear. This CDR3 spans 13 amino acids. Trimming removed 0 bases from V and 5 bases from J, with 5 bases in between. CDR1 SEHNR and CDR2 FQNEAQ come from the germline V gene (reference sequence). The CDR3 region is CASSLAGHQPQHF. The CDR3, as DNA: TGTGCCAGCAGCTTAGCAGGGCATCAGCCCCAGCATTTT.

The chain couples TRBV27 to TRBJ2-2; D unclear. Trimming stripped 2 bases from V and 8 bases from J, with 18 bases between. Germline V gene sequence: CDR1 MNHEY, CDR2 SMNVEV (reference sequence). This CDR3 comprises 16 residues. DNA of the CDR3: TGTGCCAGCAGTTTAGGGTATCAAAACCCGAAGGGGGAGCTGTTTTTT. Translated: CASSLGYQNPKGELFF.

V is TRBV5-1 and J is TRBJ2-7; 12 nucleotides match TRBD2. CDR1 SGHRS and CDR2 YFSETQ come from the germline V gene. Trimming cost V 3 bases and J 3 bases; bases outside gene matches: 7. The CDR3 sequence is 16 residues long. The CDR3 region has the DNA TGCGCCAGCAGCTCCCAACTAGCGGGAGGCTTCTACGAGCAGTACTTC. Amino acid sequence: CASSSQLAGGFYEQYF.

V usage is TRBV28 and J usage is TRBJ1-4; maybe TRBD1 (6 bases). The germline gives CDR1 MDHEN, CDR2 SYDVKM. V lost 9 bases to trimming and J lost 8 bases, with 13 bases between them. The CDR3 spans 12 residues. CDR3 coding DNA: TGTGCCAGTACCGGGACACGGGAAAAACTGTTTTTT. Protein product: CASTGTREKLFF. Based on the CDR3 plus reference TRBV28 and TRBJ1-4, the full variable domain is DVKVTQSSRYLVKRTGEKVFLECVQDMDHENMFWYRQDPGLGLRLIYFSYDVKMKEKGDIPEGYSVSREKKERFSLILESASTNQTSMYLCASTGTREKLFFGSGTQLSVL.

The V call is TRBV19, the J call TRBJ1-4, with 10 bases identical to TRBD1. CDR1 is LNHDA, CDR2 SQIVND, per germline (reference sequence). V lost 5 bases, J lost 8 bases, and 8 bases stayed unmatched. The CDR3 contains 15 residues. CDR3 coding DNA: TGTGCCAGTAGTCAATCCGGGACAGGGGTCGAAAAACTGTTTTTT. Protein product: CASSQSGTGVEKLFF.

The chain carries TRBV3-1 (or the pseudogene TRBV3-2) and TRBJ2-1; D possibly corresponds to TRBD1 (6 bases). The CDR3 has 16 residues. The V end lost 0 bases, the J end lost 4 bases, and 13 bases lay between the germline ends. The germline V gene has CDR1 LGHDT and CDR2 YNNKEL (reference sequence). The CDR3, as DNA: TGTGCCAGCAGCCAAGAAGGCTGGGACAAGTACAATGAGCAGTTCTTC. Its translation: CASSQEGWDKYNEQFF.

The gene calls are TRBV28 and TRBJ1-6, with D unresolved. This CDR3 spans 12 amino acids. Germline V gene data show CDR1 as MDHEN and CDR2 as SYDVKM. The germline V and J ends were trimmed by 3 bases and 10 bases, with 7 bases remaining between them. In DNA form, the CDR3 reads TGTGCCAGCAGTTTGGCGAAATCACCCCTCCACTTT. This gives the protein CASSLAKSPLHF.

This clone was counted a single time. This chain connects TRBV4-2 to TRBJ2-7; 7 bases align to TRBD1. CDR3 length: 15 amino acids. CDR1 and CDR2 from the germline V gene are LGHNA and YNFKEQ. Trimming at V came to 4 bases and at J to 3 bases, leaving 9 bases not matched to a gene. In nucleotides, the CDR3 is TGTGCCAGCAGCCCCAATTGGGGACAGAACTACGAGCAGTACTTC. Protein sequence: CASSPNWGQNYEQYF.

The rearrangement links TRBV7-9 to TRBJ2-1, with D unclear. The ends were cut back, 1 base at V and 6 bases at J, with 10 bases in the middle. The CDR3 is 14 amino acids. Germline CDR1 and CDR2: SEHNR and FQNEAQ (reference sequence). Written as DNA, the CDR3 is TGTGCCAGCAGCTTAGTTGGCATTCTCAATGAGCAGTTCTTC. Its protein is CASSLVGILNEQFF.

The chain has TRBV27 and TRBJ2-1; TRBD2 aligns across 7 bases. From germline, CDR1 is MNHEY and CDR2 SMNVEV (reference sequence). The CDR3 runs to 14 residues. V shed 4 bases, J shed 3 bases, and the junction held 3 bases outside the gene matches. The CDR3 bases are TGTGCCAGCAGTTCCACGGGAGGCTACAATGAGCAGTTCTTC. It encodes CASSSTGGYNEQFF.